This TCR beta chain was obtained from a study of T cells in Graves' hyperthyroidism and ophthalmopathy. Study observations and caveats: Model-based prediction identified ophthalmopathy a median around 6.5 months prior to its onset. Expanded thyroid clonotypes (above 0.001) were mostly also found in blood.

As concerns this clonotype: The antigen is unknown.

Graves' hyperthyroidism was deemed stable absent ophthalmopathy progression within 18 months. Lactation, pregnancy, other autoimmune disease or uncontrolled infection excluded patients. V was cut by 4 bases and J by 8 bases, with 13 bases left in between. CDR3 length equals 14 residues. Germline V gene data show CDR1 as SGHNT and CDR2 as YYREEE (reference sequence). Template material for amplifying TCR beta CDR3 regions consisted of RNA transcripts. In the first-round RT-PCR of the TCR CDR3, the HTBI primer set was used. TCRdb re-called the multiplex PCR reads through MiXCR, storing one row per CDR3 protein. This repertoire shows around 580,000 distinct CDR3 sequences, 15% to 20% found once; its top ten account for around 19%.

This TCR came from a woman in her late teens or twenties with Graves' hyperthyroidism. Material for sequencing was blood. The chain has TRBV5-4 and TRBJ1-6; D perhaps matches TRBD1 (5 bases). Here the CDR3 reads CASSPRVDDSPLHF. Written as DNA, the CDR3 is TGTGCCAGCAGCCCCAGGGTCGATGATTCACCCCTCCACTTT. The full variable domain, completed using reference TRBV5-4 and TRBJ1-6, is ETGVTQSPTHLIKTRGQQVTLRCSSQSGHNTVSWYQQALGQGPQFIFQYYREEENGRGNFPPRFSGLQFPNYSSELNVNALELDDSALYLCASSPRVDDSPLHFGNGTRLTVT.